The rows below give T cell receptor beta chains drawn from one sample of a study of blood T cell repertoires in COVID-19. Here immunoSEQ multiplex PCR was the method, and the copy in TCRdb shows in-frame clones only, minus some. Altogether 200,000 or so clones are present, more than 75% being singletons, with the ten largest covering 2.9%. Sequences were obtained from peripheral blood. The receptors were sampled from a man aged 50 to 60 who had recovered from COVID-19. CDR3s include the opening cysteine and the closing phenylalanine or tryptophan. D genes are given only for firm matches. Clone size, where shown, is once, few, many, or a class for clones that have expanded.

D	V	size	J	DNA	CDR3
-	TRBV11-2	-	TRBJ2-1	TGTGCCAGCGGGTCTCGCCAGCGGACAGCTTACAATGAGCAGTTCTTC	CASGSRQRTAYNEQFF
TRBD2	TRBV9	-	TRBJ2-3	TGTGCCAGCAGCGTAGCTGTGGCGGGAGGCCCCACAGATACGCAGTATTTT	CASSVAVAGGPTDTQYF
TRBD2	TRBV3-1/TRBV3-2	-	TRBJ2-7	TGTGCCAGCAGCCAAGAGGGACTAGCTTCCGAGCAGTACTTC	CASSQEGLASEQYF
-	TRBV5-4	-	TRBJ1-2	TGTGCCAGCAGCTTGGTGGACATCAACTATGGCTACACCTTC	CASSLVDINYGYTF
-	TRBV7-9	few	TRBJ1-3	TGTGCCAGCAGCTCGGACAGACGATCTGGAAACACCATATATTTT	CASSSDRRSGNTIYF
-	TRBV7-9	-	TRBJ2-7	TGTGCCAGCAGCTTACGACTAGCCTACGAGCAGTACTTC	CASSLRLAYEQYF
TRBD1	TRBV6-5	-	TRBJ2-7	TGTGCCAGCAGGCCGGACAGGGTAGCCTACGAGCAGTACTTC	CASRPDRVAYEQYF
TRBD2	TRBV18	-	TRBJ2-3	TGTGCCAGCTCACCACCGGGACTAGCGGGATCAGATACGCAGTATTTT	CASSPPGLAGSDTQYF
TRBD2	TRBV5-1	-	TRBJ2-7	TGCGCCAGCAAAATAGGACTAGTATATGACGAGCAGTACTTC	CASKIGLVYDEQYF
TRBD1	TRBV5-7	-	TRBJ2-3	TGTGCCAGCAGCCGGAGGACAGGGTTCACAGATACGCAGTATTTT	CASSRRTGFTDTQYF
TRBD1	TRBV6-5	-	TRBJ2-7	TGTGCCAGCAGTTACTCTCGGCAGGGGGACGAGCAGTACTTC	CASSYSRQGDEQYF
TRBD2	TRBV28	-	TRBJ2-3	TGTGCCAGCAGTTTAGCGGGAGCGGGCGCAGATACGCAGTATTTT	CASSLAGAGADTQYF
-	TRBV29-1	-	TRBJ2-7	TGCAGCGTTGATTTTGAGGGCTCCTACGAGCAGTACTTC	CSVDFEGSYEQYF
TRBD1	TRBV13	-	TRBJ2-7	TGTGCCAGCAGCCAACAGGGACAGGGGGCGATCTACGAGCAGTACTTC	CASSQQGQGAIYEQYF
TRBD2	TRBV18	once	TRBJ2-7	TGTGCCAGCTCACCTGCCAGCGGGAGGGGGGACGAGCAGTACTTC	CASSPASGRGDEQYF
TRBD2	TRBV6-6	-	TRBJ2-5	TGTGCCAGCAGGACTCGGGAGGGCCACGAGACCCAGTACTTC	CASRTREGHETQYF